A single sample is the source of the 25 T cell receptor beta chains below, sequenced in a study of T cells in Graves' hyperthyroidism and ophthalmopathy. Amplification of TCR beta CDR3 regions used RNA as the template. A set of HTBI primers served as the primers for a first-round RT-PCR of the TCR CDR3. Each CDR3 protein gets one entry after TCRdb re-called the multiplex PCR reads with MiXCR. The table lists about 640,000 distinct CDR3 sequences, less than 25% of them singletons, with approximately 30% in the top ten. Sequencing was carried out using blood. The receptors were gathered from a man aged 25-45 years with Graves' ophthalmopathy.

This clonotype was counted only a few times. The V gene is TRBV28, the J gene TRBJ2-3; 10 bases align to TRBD2. The CDR3 is 14 residues long. The germline V gene encodes CDR1 MDHEN and CDR2 SYDVKM. The junction had 13 bases not matched to a gene; V was cut back by 9 bases and J by 10 bases. In DNA, the CDR3 is TGTGCCAGTCGAGCGGGAGGGCCTGGTTCAGCGCAGTATTTT. Translating it yields CASRAGGPGSAQYF.

Ten or more counts support this clonotype. The chain joins TRBV2 to TRBJ2-3; maybe TRBD2 (6 bases). The CDR3 loop spans 14 amino acids. V shed 7 bases and J shed 0 bases, with 11 bases lying between them. CDR1 and CDR2 from the germline V gene are SNHLY and FYNNEI. The CDR3 DNA follows: TGTGCCAGCAAAGTAGCGGCTAGCACAGATACGCAGTATTTT. Its translation is CASKVAASTDTQYF. Supplemented by reference TRBV2 and TRBJ2-3, the full variable domain reads EPEVTQTPSHQVTQMGQEVILRCVPISNHLYFYWYRQILGQKVEFLVSFYNNEISEKSEIFDDQFSVERPDGSNFTLKIRSTKLEDSAMYFCASKVAASTDTQYFGPGTRLTVL.

This clonotype occurred many times. The chain carries TRBV30 and TRBJ2-7; 10 bases match TRBD2. The CDR3 has 12 residues. V dropped 5 bases and J dropped 3; count of bases not matched to a gene: 1. Germline V lookup: CDR1 GTSNPN, CDR2 SVGIG (reference sequence). CDR3 in amino acids: CAWGTSVYEQYF. For the CDR3, the DNA is TGTGCCTGGGGGACTAGCGTCTACGAGCAGTACTTC.

This clonotype was seen repeatedly, ten times or more. CDR3 sequence: CASRGLADYNSPLHF. The CDR3 bases are TGTGCCAGCAGGGGGTTGGCGGACTATAATTCACCCCTCCACTTT. The gene calls are TRBV12-3 or TRBV12-4 and TRBJ1-6, with D unresolved. The CDR3 consists of 15 residues. V was shortened by 6 bases and J by 3 bases, with 12 bases between the two germline ends.

Regarding this clonotype: One base away lies a much larger clone, so this may be a sequencing read error. CDR3 loop: CASSPIPGQGNTGELFF. In DNA, the CDR3 is TGTGCCAGCAGCCCGATCCCGGGACAGGGAAACACCGGGGAGCTGTTTTTT. The chain uses TRBV7-6 and TRBJ2-2, with 9 bases that match TRBD1. Germline V CDR1 and CDR2: SGHVS, FNYEAQ. V shed 5 bases, J shed 2 bases, and the junction held 9 bases outside the gene matches. The CDR3 totals 17 residues.

This clonotype showed up just a few times. V and J are TRBV12-3 or TRBV12-4 and TRBJ1-2, with D possibly TRBD1 on 6 matching bases. The CDR3 covers 15 residues. Trimming left V 5 bases short and J 13 bases short, with 26 bases between. CDR3 DNA sequence: TGTGCCAGCAGTCAGGAACCCTCCGGGGGCTTAACTGTCACCTTC. Protein product: CASSQEPSGGLTVTF.

This clonotype was found many times. The chain employs TRBV7-2 and TRBJ2-1; no definite D call. Germline loops: CDR1 SGHTA, CDR2 FQGNSA. The CDR3 consists of 14 residues. Trimming pared 1 base from V and 9 bases from J, leaving 13 bases between. Here the CDR3 DNA reads TGTGCCAGCAGCTTAGACGGGCAGTTCCGTGAGCAGTTCTTC. Translating gives CASSLDGQFREQFF.

A remark on this clonotype: Compared with germline, one end of the junction differs, possibly owing to a read error. The chain has TRBV11-2 and TRBJ2-1; tentatively, D is TRBD2 (6 bases). Germline loops: CDR1 SGHAT, CDR2 FQNNGV. The length of the CDR3 is 17 residues. CDR3 DNA: TGTGTCAGCAGCCCGCGTAACCCGACTAGCTCCTACAATGAGCAGTTCTTC. Translated: CVSSPRNPTSSYNEQFF.

This clonotype was recorded at least ten times. One base away lies a much larger clone, so this may be a sequencing read error. The V and J genes are TRBV4-2 and TRBJ1-1; D is unresolved. The length of the CDR3 is 13 residues. V was cut by 1 base and J by 4 bases, with 7 bases left in between. Germline CDR1 reads LGHNA; CDR2 reads YNFKEQ. Here the CDR3 reads CASSQGPGTEAFF. CDR3 nucleotides: TGTGCCAGCAGCCAAGGCCCGGGCACTGAAGCTTTCTTT.

The genes are TRBV7-9 and TRBJ2-7; perhaps TRBD1 as D (5 bases). V lost 2 bases and J lost 6, with 14 bases in between. This CDR3 region has 14 residues. Germline V gene lookup returns CDR1 SEHNR and CDR2 FQNEAQ (reference sequence). The CDR3 sequence is CASSLQGVGLEQYF. The CDR3 DNA reads TGTGCCAGCAGCTTACAAGGGGTCGGGCTCGAGCAGTACTTC.

This clonotype occurred many times. The chain employs TRBV2 and TRBJ2-7; D remains unclear. CDR1 and CDR2 (germline): SNHLY, FYNNEI. CDR3 length equals 13 residues. V shed 3 bases and J shed 0 bases, with 6 bases lying between them. The CDR3 reads CASSDRISYEQYF. The CDR3 DNA reads TGTGCCAGCAGTGACCGTATCTCCTACGAGCAGTACTTC.

This clonotype was observed many times. J is TRBJ2-1 and V is TRBV30; TRBD1 matches at 9 bases. Germline V gene data show CDR1 as GTSNPN and CDR2 as SVGIG (reference sequence). The CDR3 loop spans 11 amino acids. V shed 4 bases and J 9 bases; nucleotides not matched to a gene: 1. CDR3 in amino acids: CAWTDRGEQFF. The DNA of the CDR3 is TGTGCCTGGACGGACAGGGGTGAGCAGTTCTTC.

This clonotype was found many times. Written as DNA, the CDR3 is TGTGCCAGCAGCTTAAGGGGGGGCACAGATACGCAGTATTTT. It codes for CASSLRGGTDTQYF. The J gene is TRBJ2-3, the V gene TRBV7-3; D is possibly TRBD2 (6 bases). The CDR3 loop spans 14 amino acids. Germline CDR1 and CDR2: SGHTA and FQGTGA. Trimming stripped 1 base from V and 1 base from J, with 6 bases between.

This clonotype was seen a handful of times. V usage is TRBV5-5 and J usage is TRBJ1-6; D remains unclear. The CDR3 runs to 13 residues. Germline CDR1 SGHKS, CDR2 YYEKEE (reference sequence). The ends were cut back, 3 bases at V and 9 bases at J, with 10 bases in the middle. The CDR3 region has the DNA TGTGCCAGCAGCTCCGCGGCAGGTTCACCCCTCCACTTT. Its translation: CASSSAAGSPLHF.

This clonotype came up a few times. This chain uses TRBV10-3 with TRBJ2-1, with 8 bases aligning to TRBD2. Trimming removed 4 bases from V and 4 bases from J; junction bases left unmatched: 6. CDR1 is ENHRY and CDR2 is SYGVKD in the germline V gene. This CDR3 comprises 15 residues. DNA for the CDR3: TGTGCCATCAGTGCACTAGCGGTAATTTACAATGAGCAGTTCTTC. Residues: CAISALAVIYNEQFF.

For the CDR3, the DNA is TGTGCCTGGAGTATTGGTGGCGAGCAGTACTTC. It codes for CAWSIGGEQYF. The V gene is TRBV30, the J gene TRBJ2-7; no firm D call. Germline lookup yields CDR1 GTSNPN and CDR2 SVGIG (reference sequence). V lost 2 bases and J lost 6, with 8 bases in between. The CDR3 runs to 11 residues.

This clonotype was detected a few times. The chain carries TRBV5-4 and TRBJ2-7; 14 bases line up with TRBD2. V lost 0 bases to trimming and J lost 7 bases; unmatched junction nucleotides: 3. CDR1 is SGHNT, CDR2 YYREEE, per germline (reference sequence). The CDR3 extends over 15 amino acids. The CDR3 loop is CASSLAGTSGREQYF. The CDR3 nucleotides are TGTGCCAGCAGCTTGGCCGGGACTAGCGGGAGAGAGCAGTACTTC.

A remark on this clonotype: One junction end disagrees with the germline gene, perhaps due to a read error. This sequence joins TRBV2 and TRBJ1-3; D is perhaps TRBD1 (5 bases). From germline, CDR1 is SNHLY and CDR2 FYNNEI. The CDR3 totals 10 residues. The CDR3 nucleotides are TGTGCCAGCAGTGGACAGTATGCGGATTTT. Its protein product is CASSGQYADF.

Worth noting for this clonotype: It may be a read error: a sequence one base away is much more abundant. The chain combines TRBV5-1 with TRBJ2-7, with 7 bases identical to TRBD2. Matching the DNA end better, TRBJ2-1 makes the J call doubtful. Germline values: CDR1 SGHRS, CDR2 YFSETQ. The CDR3 runs 14 residues. The CDR3 sequence is CASSFEGGYYEQFF. CDR3 DNA sequence: TGCGCCAGCAGCTTCGAGGGAGGGTACTACGAGCAGTTCTTC.

The DNA for the CDR3 is TGTGCCACGGCAGGACAGGCCAGCTCCTACGAGCAGTACTTC. It codes for CATAGQASSYEQYF. The chain combines TRBV6-2 or TRBV6-3 with TRBJ2-7; 7 bases fit TRBD1. CDR1 is MNHEY and CDR2 is SVGEGT in the germline V gene. This CDR3 spans 14 amino acids. The ends lost 10 bases at V and 0 bases at J; junction bases unmatched: 9.

V and J are TRBV5-5 and TRBJ1-4; a weak D match, TRBD1 (5 bases). Germline loops: CDR1 SGHKS, CDR2 YYEKEE (reference sequence). CDR3 size: 14 residues. The V end was cut by 4 bases, the J end by 7 bases, with 14 bases between. Written as DNA, the CDR3 is TGTGCCAGCAGCCCGGGACGAGAAAGTGAAAAACTGTTTTTT. Protein sequence: CASSPGRESEKLFF.

This clonotype came up a few times. V gene TRBV5-1 combines with J gene TRBJ1-1, with 7 bases lining up with TRBD1. CDR1 SGHRS and CDR2 YFSETQ come from the germline V gene. This CDR3 comprises 17 residues. V shed 4 bases, J shed 0 bases, and the junction held 12 bases outside the gene matches. The CDR3 is CASSLGQAAFLNTEAFF. The CDR3 bases are TGCGCCAGCAGCCTAGGACAGGCAGCGTTTCTGAACACTGAAGCTTTCTTT.

This clonotype was counted at least ten times. This chain joins TRBV12-3 or TRBV12-4 and TRBJ2-1, with TRBD2 matching over 13 bases. The CDR3 consists of 17 residues. V was clipped by 1 base and J by 8 bases; unmatched bases: 8. CDR3 in DNA: TGTGCCAGCAGTTTAGGTAGGACTAGCGGGAGCGGCGATGAGCAGTTCTTC. Its protein product is CASSLGRTSGSGDEQFF.

This clonotype showed up just a few times. The rearrangement uses TRBV18 and TRBJ2-7; possibly TRBD1 for D (5 bases). The CDR3 extends over 15 amino acids. The V gene lost 2 bases and the J gene lost 0 bases, with 11 bases spanning the gap. Germline V gives CDR1 KGHSH, CDR2 LQKENI. CDR3 in amino acids: CASSPGATNSYEQYF. The CDR3 DNA is TGTGCCAGCTCACCAGGGGCTACGAACTCCTACGAGCAGTACTTC.

The chain links TRBV7-6 to TRBJ2-7; 8 positions match TRBD1. J gave up 3 bases and V 1 base, and 20 bases lay outside the gene matches. The CDR3 spans 20 residues. Germline CDR1 is SGHVS and CDR2 is FNYEAQ. The CDR3, as DNA: TGTGCCAGCAGCTTAGGGGGGAGACAGGGGCCATCCGGAAACTTCTACGAGCAGTACTTC. It encodes CASSLGGRQGPSGNFYEQYF.